This T cell receptor beta chain was captured by sequencing in a study of vaccination and CD4 T cells after COVID-19. Study details: Two Hispanic individuals were among six male and four female convalescent patients. A vaccine, either BNT162b2 or mRNA-1273, was given to participants in two doses. The post-COVID samples were taken a median about 15 weeks after diagnosis, anywhere from 35 to 161.

J gave up 2 bases and V 7 bases, and 8 bases lay outside the gene matches. This CDR3 is 16 amino acids long. Germline V lookup: CDR1 MNHEY, CDR2 SMNVEV (reference sequence). The assay that was used to sequence DNA from cultured CD4+ T cells was the Oncomine TCR Beta short-read assay. DNA came from CD4+ T cells after culture. MiXCR, run by TCRdb on the PCR reads, gives a single entry per CDR3 protein. Of about 8,800 distinct CDR3 sequences in the sample, roughly 49% were seen once. Regarding treatment: approximately nine-day PBMC culture with coronavirus spike peptide pools or control peptides (ViraFEST assay). Unexposed donor CD4+ T cells predated the COVID-19 pandemic, collected 2011-2018. A word on this clonotype: Its antigen is as yet unknown.

The chain links TRBV27 to TRBJ1-5; 10 nucleotides line up with TRBD1. The receptor was isolated from a human donor in good health. Sequencing was done on a sample of CD4+ T cells from blood, cultured in vitro. CDR3 loop: CASTPTGGRGNQPQHF. DNA of the CDR3: TGTGCCAGCACCCCGACAGGGGGCAGGGGCAATCAGCCCCAGCATTTT.